A single TCR beta chain is shown here with its context. Its antigen is undetermined. This sample stems from a study of vaccination and CD4 T cells after COVID-19. At the Johns Hopkins FTIC core, DNA taken from cultured CD4+ T cells was sequenced by way of the Oncomine TCR Beta short-read assay. Scientists extracted genomic DNA from CD4+ T cells grown in culture. Using its own MiXCR run on the PCR reads, TCRdb lists one record per CDR3 protein. The data hold 8,000 to 9,000 distinct CDR3 sequences, with about 73% observed a single time. CDR1 is ENHRY, CDR2 SYGVKD, per germline. This CDR3 contains 15 residues. V lost 5 bases, J lost 3 bases, and 9 bases stayed unmatched. Treatment defined: roughly ten-day PBMC culture with coronavirus spike peptide pools or control peptides (ViraFEST assay). Positive PCR dates covered March to December 2020, before US Alpha, Beta and Delta variants.

The origin of this receptor is a human donor who had recovered from COVID-19. Sequences were obtained from CD4+ T cells from blood, cultured in vitro. The chain is built from TRBV10-3 and TRBJ2-7, with TRBD1 matching 8 bases. The CDR3 loop is CAISSGQGGYYEQYF. The CDR3 bases are TGTGCCATCAGTAGCGGACAGGGAGGATACTACGAGCAGTACTTC.